This T cell receptor beta chain was obtained from a study of blood T cell repertoires in COVID-19. As for the study in general: Whether acute or convalescent, the COVID-19 samples came from the United States, Italy and Spain.

Recovery among Cohort 3 donors was established by two negative PCRs, clearance, or symptom resolution. Losses at the gene ends were 4 bases for V and 3 bases for J; bases not matched to a gene: 6. CDR3 size: 14 residues. Looked up from germline, CDR1 is SQVTM and CDR2 is ANQGSEA. Produced via immunoSEQ multiplex PCR; TCRdb's table is partial and in-frame only. The top ten clones hold under 2.5% of a sample with over 300,000 clones, 70% to 90% of them seen once. The source of this sequence is a man aged 25-40 years who had recovered from COVID-19. Sample: PBMCs or T cells enriched from blood (not recorded which). The chain uses TRBV29-1 and TRBJ2-4; TRBD2 aligns across 7 bases. This chain's CDR3 is CSVGGGGGKNIQYF. The DNA of the CDR3 is TGCAGCGTTGGAGGCGGGGGAGGCAAAAACATTCAGTACTTC.